These T cell receptor beta chains were read from a single sample in a study of Tregs in tolerant kidney transplant recipients. Produced via immunoSEQ multiplex PCR; TCRdb's table is partial and in-frame only. The data contain over 60,000 clones, approximately 91% of them seen just once; the ten biggest clones take up approximately 0.39%. This sample comprised CD4+ T cells from blood, obtained before the transplant. These TCRs come from a human donor who received a combined kidney and bone marrow transplant. Both conserved end residues are part of each CDR3. D genes are given only for firm matches. For some rows the clone size is stated as once, few or many, or as a class when expanded; others skip it.

J	D	size	V	DNA	CDR3
TRBJ2-7	TRBD1	once	TRBV11-3	TGTGCCAGCAGCTTAGAACAGGGGGGTGAGCAGTACTTC	CASSLEQGGEQYF
TRBJ2-7	-	-	TRBV7-7	TGTGCCAGCAGCTTAGACGGGATCAACGAGCAGTACTTC	CASSLDGINEQYF
TRBJ2-5	-	-	TRBV5-5	TGTGCCAGCAGCTTGAGTTGGGCAGGGCGAGAGACCCAGTACTTC	CASSLSWAGRETQYF
TRBJ2-7	-	few	TRBV11-2	TGTGCCAGCAGCTTAGACACAGGGTTTCTTTACGAGCAGTACTTC	CASSLDTGFLYEQYF
TRBJ2-1	-	-	TRBV9	TGTGCCAGCAGCCCCCGGGACTGGGAAAGCGATGAGCAGTTCTTC	CASSPRDWESDEQFF
TRBJ2-3	TRBD2	-	TRBV5-1	TGCGCCAGCAGCTTACTAGCGGGGCCTGGGGATACGCAGTATTTT	CASSLLAGPGDTQYF
TRBJ2-2	-	-	TRBV5-1	TGCGCCAGCAGCTTGACAGCGAACACCGGGGAGCTGTTTTTT	CASSLTANTGELFF
TRBJ2-2	-	-	TRBV25-1	TGTGCCAGCAGTTTTGCAAGACTCGCTACCGGGGAGCTGTTTTTT	CASSFARLATGELFF
TRBJ2-7	-	-	TRBV7-2	TGTGCCAGCAGCTTAGGCCGGGGGCAGGGGGCCTACGAGCAGTACTTC	CASSLGRGQGAYEQYF
TRBJ2-1	TRBD2	-	TRBV10-3	TGTGCCATCGGGCAAGGGGCTAGCGGGAATTCCTACAATGAGCAGTTCTTC	CAIGQGASGNSYNEQFF
TRBJ1-2	-	many	TRBV28	TGTGCCAGCGGCGGGGGGAGTAACTATGGCTACACCTTC	CASGGGSNYGYTF
TRBJ2-1	-	-	TRBV2	TGTGCCAGCACCTGGACTTACAATGAGCAGTTCTTC	CASTWTYNEQFF
TRBJ2-3	TRBD2	-	TRBV19	TGTGCCAGTAGTATGGAACTAGCGGGAGGGCCGCGAGCAGATACGCAGTATTTT	CASSMELAGGPRADTQYF
TRBJ1-4	TRBD1	-	TRBV5-1	TGCGCCAGCACTCCTGAGGCAGGGACAGGGCAGGAAAAACTGTTTTTT	CASTPEAGTGQEKLFF
TRBJ2-7	-	-	TRBV4-2	TGTGCCAGCAGCCGAGAGAGGGGGTACGAGCAGTACTTC	CASSRERGYEQYF
TRBJ2-2	-	-	TRBV5-1	TGCGCCAGCAGCTCCTCTCTGGGGCAGGGTCAAACCGGGGAGCTGTTTTTT	CASSSSLGQGQTGELFF
TRBJ1-1	-	-	TRBV27	TGTGCCAGCAGTTTTCTGGGTCAGGGGCGCCCTGGGGACACTGAAGCTTTCTTT	CASSFLGQGRPGDTEAFF
TRBJ2-3	-	-	TRBV2	TGTGCCAGCGCCTACTCAGATACGCAGTATTTT	CASAYSDTQYF
TRBJ2-7	-	-	TRBV28	TGTGCCAGCAGTTTGGCGGTGCGGGATAGGGAGCAGTACTTC	CASSLAVRDREQYF
TRBJ1-5	TRBD1	-	TRBV5-6	TGTGCCAGCAGCTTGGCGGACAGGGGGCATCAGCCCCAGCATTTT	CASSLADRGHQPQHF
TRBJ1-4	-	-	TRBV5-6	TGTGCCAGCAGCTTGGAGCGGGGAGTTGGAGAAAAACTGTTTTTT	CASSLERGVGEKLFF
TRBJ2-1	TRBD2	-	TRBV7-3	TGTGCCAGCAGCCCTAGCGGGGACCTCTCCTACAATGAGCAGTTCTTC	CASSPSGDLSYNEQFF
TRBJ2-3	TRBD1	-	TRBV25-1	TGTGCCAGCAGTTCGACAGGGATGTCGGCAGATACGCAGTATTTT	CASSSTGMSADTQYF
TRBJ2-1	-	-	TRBV7-2	TGTGCCAGCAGCCCTGGGGGGGCTTTAAAGGATGATCAGTTCTTC	CASSPGGALKDDQFF
TRBJ2-2	TRBD2	once	TRBV29-1	TGCAGCGTTGGGGGGGGGAGAGGCACCGGGGAGCTGTTTTTT	CSVGGGRGTGELFF
TRBJ2-2	-	-	TRBV11-3	TGTGCCAGCAGCTTAGCTAACACCGGGGAGCTGTTTTTT	CASSLANTGELFF
TRBJ1-2	-	-	TRBV2	TGTGCCAGCAGTGTCAGGGATGGCTACACCTTC	CASSVRDGYTF
TRBJ1-2	-	-	TRBV18	TGTGCCAGCTCACCACCGACAAACTATGGCTACACCTTC	CASSPPTNYGYTF
TRBJ2-1	TRBD2	once	TRBV6-5	TGTGCCAGTATAGGGATGGGACTATCTTCGAGTGAGCAGTTCTTC	CASIGMGLSSSEQFF
TRBJ2-7	TRBD1	-	TRBV9	TGTGCCAGCAGCACCCGGACAGGGCCCCCCTACGAGCAGTACTTC	CASSTRTGPPYEQYF